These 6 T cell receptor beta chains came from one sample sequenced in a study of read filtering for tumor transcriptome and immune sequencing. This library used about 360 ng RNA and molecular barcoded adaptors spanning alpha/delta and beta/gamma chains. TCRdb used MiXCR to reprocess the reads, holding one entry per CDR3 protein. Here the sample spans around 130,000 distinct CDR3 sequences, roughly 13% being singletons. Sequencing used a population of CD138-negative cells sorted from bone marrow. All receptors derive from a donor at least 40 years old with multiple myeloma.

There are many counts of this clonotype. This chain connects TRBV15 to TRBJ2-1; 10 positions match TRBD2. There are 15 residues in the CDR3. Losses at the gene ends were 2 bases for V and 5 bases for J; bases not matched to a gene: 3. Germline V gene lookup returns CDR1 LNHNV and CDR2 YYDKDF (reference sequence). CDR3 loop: CATSRKREGDNEQFF. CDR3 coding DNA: TGTGCCACCAGCAGAAAGCGGGAGGGGGACAATGAGCAGTTCTTC.

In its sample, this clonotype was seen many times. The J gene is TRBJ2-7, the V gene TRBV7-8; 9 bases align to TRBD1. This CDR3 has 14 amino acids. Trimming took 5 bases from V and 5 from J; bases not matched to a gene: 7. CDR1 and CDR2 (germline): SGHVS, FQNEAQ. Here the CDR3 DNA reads TGTGCCAGCAGCCGCCGGACAGGGGTTGACGAGCAGTACTTC. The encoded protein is CASSRRTGVDEQYF.

Here the CDR3 reads CSAPGQGNTEAFF. The DNA for the CDR3 is TGCAGTGCTCCGGGACAGGGAAACACTGAAGCTTTCTTT. The chain couples TRBV20-1 to TRBJ1-1, with 9 positions matching TRBD1. The CDR3 runs 13 residues. V shed 5 bases, J shed 2 bases, and the junction held 3 bases outside the gene matches. The germline V gene encodes CDR1 DFQATT and CDR2 SNEGSKA (reference sequence).

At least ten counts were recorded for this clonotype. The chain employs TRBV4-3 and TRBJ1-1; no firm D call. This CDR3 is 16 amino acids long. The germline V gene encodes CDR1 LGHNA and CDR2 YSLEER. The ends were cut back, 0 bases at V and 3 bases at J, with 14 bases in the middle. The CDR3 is CASSQDLVVRDTEAFF. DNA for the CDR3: TGCGCCAGCAGCCAAGATTTGGTGGTTCGGGACACTGAAGCTTTCTTT.

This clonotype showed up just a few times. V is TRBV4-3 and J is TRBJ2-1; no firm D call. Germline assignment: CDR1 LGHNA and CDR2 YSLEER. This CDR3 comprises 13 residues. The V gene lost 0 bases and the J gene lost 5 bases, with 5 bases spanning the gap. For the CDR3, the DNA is TGCGCCAGCAGCCAAGATCAGGACAATGAGCAGTTCTTC. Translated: CASSQDQDNEQFF.

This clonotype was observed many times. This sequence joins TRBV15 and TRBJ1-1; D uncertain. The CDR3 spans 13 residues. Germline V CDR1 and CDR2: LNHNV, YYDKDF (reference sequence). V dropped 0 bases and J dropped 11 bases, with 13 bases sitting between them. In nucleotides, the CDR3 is TGTGCCACCAGCAGAGATCTCGCCCATGGGGCTTTCTTT. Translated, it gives CATSRDLAHGAFF.